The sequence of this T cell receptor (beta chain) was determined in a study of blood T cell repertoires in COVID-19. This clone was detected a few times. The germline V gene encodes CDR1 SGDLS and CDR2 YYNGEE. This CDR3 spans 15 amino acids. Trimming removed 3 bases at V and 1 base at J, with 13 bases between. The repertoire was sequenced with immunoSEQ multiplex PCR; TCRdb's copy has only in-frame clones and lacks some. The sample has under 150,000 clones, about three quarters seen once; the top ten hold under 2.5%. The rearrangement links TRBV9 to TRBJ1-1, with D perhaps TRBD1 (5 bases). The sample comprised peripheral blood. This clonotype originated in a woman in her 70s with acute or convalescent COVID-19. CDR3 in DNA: TGTGCCAGCAGCGCAAACCTTGGACAGAACACTGAAGCTTTCTTT. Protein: CASSANLGQNTEAFF.